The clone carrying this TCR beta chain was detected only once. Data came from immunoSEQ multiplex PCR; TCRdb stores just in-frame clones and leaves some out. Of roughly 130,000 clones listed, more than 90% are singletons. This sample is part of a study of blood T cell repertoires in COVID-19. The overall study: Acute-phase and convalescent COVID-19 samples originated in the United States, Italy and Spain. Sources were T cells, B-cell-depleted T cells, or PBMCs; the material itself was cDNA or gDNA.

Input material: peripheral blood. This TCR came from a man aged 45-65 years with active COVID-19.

CDR3: CAIIFLGEGADTQYF. In DNA form, the CDR3 reads TGTGCCATCATTTTTCTGGGGGAGGGGGCAGATACGCAGTATTTT. This sequence joins TRBV10-3 and TRBJ2-3; tentative D call: TRBD2 (7 bases). V was shortened by 7 bases and J by 4 bases, with 18 bases between the two germline ends. The germline CDR1 and CDR2 sequences are ENHRY and SYGVKD. This CDR3 spans 15 amino acids.